Below are 30 T cell receptor beta chains sequenced from a single sample in a study of T-cell reconstitution after alpha-beta-depleted transplantation in children. Unique molecular identifiers were incorporated during preparation of the TCRbeta library. TCRdb used MiXCR to reprocess the PCR reads, holding one entry per CDR3 protein. The table includes 70,000 or so distinct CDR3 sequences, 11% detected once. The starting material was PBMCs, obtained before TCRalphabeta/CD19-depleted stem cell transplant. The receptors here all came from a boy younger than 18 with acute myeloid leukemia, due to receive a stem cell transplant.

This clonotype was found many times. The chain has TRBV7-9 and TRBJ2-1; no firm D call. The CDR3 sequence is 14 residues long. V shed 1 base and J shed 5 bases, with 9 bases lying between them. Germline CDR1 is SEHNR and CDR2 is FQNEAQ (reference sequence). CDR3 amino acids: CASSLVRNNNEQFF. CDR3 sequence (DNA): TGTGCCAGCAGCTTAGTGAGGAATAACAATGAGCAGTTCTTC.

This clonotype has at least ten counts. CDR3 sequence: CASSLQLPGTSPLMEQFF. The CDR3 coding sequence is TGTGCCAGCAGTCTACAGCTCCCCGGGACTAGCCCCCTCATGGAGCAGTTCTTC. This sequence joins TRBV27 and TRBJ2-1; the match to TRBD2 covers 9 bases. The CDR3 runs 18 residues. V was clipped by 5 bases and J by 10 bases; unmatched bases: 21. Germline CDR1 reads MNHEY; CDR2 reads SMNVEV (reference sequence).

The chain employs TRBV5-1 and TRBJ1-2, with D hard to call. Germline CDR1 SGHRS, CDR2 YFSETQ. Trimming removed 0 bases at V and 1 base at J, with 13 bases between. CDR3 size: 16 residues. CDR3 in amino acids: CASSLGSGGLNYGYTF. CDR3 in DNA: TGCGCCAGCAGCTTGGGTTCGGGAGGCCTTAACTATGGCTACACCTTC.

This clonotype showed up many times. The J gene is TRBJ1-1, the V gene TRBV7-2; the D is unclear. Between the trimmed V and J ends, which lost 0 bases and 8 bases, there was a span of 7 bases. This CDR3 comprises 12 residues. Germline CDR1 reads SGHTA; CDR2 reads FQGNSA. Here the CDR3 reads CASSLATWEAFF. In DNA, the CDR3 is TGTGCCAGCAGCTTAGCGACGTGGGAAGCTTTCTTT.

The genes are TRBV11-2 and TRBJ2-5; D gene unclear. The CDR3 has 13 residues. Germline values: CDR1 SGHAT, CDR2 FQNNGV. Deletions cut 2 bases from V and 3 bases from J, with 7 bases between. The CDR3 nucleotides read TGTGCCAGCAGCTTACTGGCGGAAGAGACCCAGTACTTC. This gives the protein CASSLLAEETQYF.

This clonotype was detected many times. The chain carries TRBV29-1 and TRBJ2-2; possibly TRBD2 for D (5 bases). CDR1 and CDR2 from the germline V gene are SQVTM and ANQGSEA. V was trimmed by 3 bases and J by 4 bases, leaving 12 bases between them. The CDR3 contains 14 residues. CDR3 protein: CSVEFGEITGELFF. The CDR3 DNA is TGCAGCGTTGAGTTTGGGGAGATCACCGGGGAGCTGTTTTTT.

Ten or more counts support this clonotype. The chain employs TRBV20-1 and TRBJ2-4; TRBD2 matches at 7 bases. The germline CDR1 and CDR2 sequences are DFQATT and SNEGSKA (reference sequence). The CDR3 loop spans 15 amino acids. V trimming: 0 bases; J trimming: 8 bases; junction bases outside the gene matches: 10. DNA for the CDR3: TGCAGTGCTAGAGATCTTGGCGGGAGTCGGGACATTCAGTACTTC. Amino acids: CSARDLGGSRDIQYF.

This clonotype appeared a few times. The chain couples TRBV7-2 to TRBJ1-3; D is uncertain. The CDR3 extends over 16 amino acids. Trimming took off 1 base at V and 1 base at J, with 11 bases between the two ends. Germline-derived CDR1 and CDR2 are SGHTA and FQGNSA. The CDR3 bases are TGTGCCAGCAGCTTAGGGATACGGGGATCTGGAAACACCATATATTTT. Translating it yields CASSLGIRGSGNTIYF.

This clonotype was counted at least ten times. The chain uses TRBV4-2 and TRBJ2-7; the D is unclear. This CDR3 is 11 amino acids long. The V gene lost 4 bases and the J gene lost 4 bases, with 5 bases spanning the gap. Germline V lookup: CDR1 LGHNA, CDR2 YNFKEQ. The CDR3 spells CASSPPYEQYV. The CDR3 DNA sequence: TGTGCCAGCAGCCCACCTTACGAGCAGTACGTC.

This clonotype was detected many times. Written as DNA, the CDR3 is TGCGCCAGCAGCATTAGCGGGAGTGGGTGGCAGTACTTC. This codes for CASSISGSGWQYF. The chain uses TRBV5-1 and TRBJ2-7, with 9 bases fitting TRBD2. V was pared by 4 bases and J by 9 bases, with 8 bases of the junction left unmatched. This CDR3 is built from 13 residues. The V gene's germline CDR1 is SGHRS and CDR2 YFSETQ.

The sample holds a few counts of this clonotype. J is TRBJ2-1 and V is TRBV20-1, with D maybe TRBD1 (6 bases). The CDR3 has 12 residues. V was pared by 3 bases and J by 7 bases, with 10 bases between. Germline CDR1 is DFQATT and CDR2 is SNEGSKA (reference sequence). The CDR3 DNA reads as TGCAGTGCTAGCCTAACAGGGAATGAGCAGTTCTTC. Its protein is CSASLTGNEQFF.

About this clonotype: A much larger clone differs from this one at a single base, so this may be a read error. The chain couples TRBV5-1 to TRBJ2-5, with a tentative D call TRBD2 (6 bases). Germline CDR1 SGHRS, CDR2 YFSETQ. This CDR3 has 12 amino acids. CDR3 in DNA: TGCGCCAGCAGTGGTAGCGGAGAGACCCGGTACTTC. This encodes CASSGSGETRYF.

This sequence joins TRBV5-1 and TRBJ2-2, with 10 bases that match TRBD1. Germline CDR1 reads SGHRS; CDR2 reads YFSETQ. CDR3 length equals 17 residues. V lost 4 bases to trimming and J lost 4 bases; unmatched junction nucleotides: 10. The CDR3 nucleotides read TGCGCCAGCAGCCGGGGACAGGGGTTTTTAGGCACCGGGGAGCTGTTTTTT. It encodes CASSRGQGFLGTGELFF.

The chain combines TRBV12-3 or TRBV12-4 with TRBJ1-3; tentative D call: TRBD1 (6 bases). The CDR3 is 18 amino acids. CDR3 in amino acids: CTISFPGQPLLSGNTIYF. The CDR3 DNA is TGTACCATCAGTTTTCCCGGACAGCCGCTCCTTTCTGGAAACACCATATATTTT.

This clonotype was found many times. The chain links TRBV5-1 to TRBJ1-3, with D unclear. The germline V gene encodes CDR1 SGHRS and CDR2 YFSETQ. V was shortened by 0 bases and J by 3 bases, with 1 base between the two germline ends. CDR3 length: 12 amino acids. CDR3 in amino acids: CASSLDGNTIYF. The CDR3 coding sequence is TGCGCCAGCAGCTTGGATGGAAACACCATATATTTT.

This clonotype occurred many times. This chain uses TRBV10-2 with TRBJ2-5, with no clear D. This CDR3 spans 15 amino acids. Germline V lookup: CDR1 WSHSY, CDR2 SAAADI. The germline V and J ends were trimmed by 3 bases and 2 bases, with 13 bases remaining between them. CDR3 sequence (DNA): TGCGCCAGCAGTGATTTGGGGTTTTTTCAAGAGACCCAGTACTTC. Amino acids: CASSDLGFFQETQYF.

The sample holds many counts of this clonotype. The rearrangement links TRBV4-3 to TRBJ2-1; D may be TRBD1 or TRBD2 (5 bases each). The germline V gene has CDR1 LGHNA and CDR2 YSLEER. The length of the CDR3 is 16 residues. The ends were cut back, 0 bases at V and 0 bases at J, with 9 bases in the middle. The CDR3 DNA reads as TGCGCCAGCAGCCAAGATACGGGGCACTCCTACAATGAGCAGTTCTTC. Encoded protein: CASSQDTGHSYNEQFF.

V usage is TRBV20-1 and J usage is TRBJ2-3; 13 bases are shared with TRBD2. From germline, CDR1 is DFQATT and CDR2 SNEGSKA (reference sequence). The CDR3 is 16 amino acids. The CDR3 sequence is CTSRGRTSGSSDTQYF. The CDR3 bases are TGCACTTCAAGGGGGCGGACTAGCGGGAGTTCAGATACGCAGTATTTT.

At least ten counts were recorded for this clonotype. V usage is TRBV6-6 and J usage is TRBJ2-3, with D tentatively TRBD2 (5 bases). The V gene's germline CDR1 is MNHNY and CDR2 SVGAGI (reference sequence). This CDR3 has 14 amino acids. Trimming removed 4 bases at V and 0 bases at J, with 8 bases between. The CDR3 coding sequence is TGTGCCAGCAGTTTCCGGGATAGCACAGATACGCAGTATTTT. It encodes CASSFRDSTDTQYF.

This clonotype was detected ten times or more. The V and J genes are TRBV27 and TRBJ2-5; D unresolved. In germline, CDR1 is MNHEY, CDR2 SMNVEV (reference sequence). The CDR3 spans 12 residues. The ends were cut back, 2 bases at V and 2 bases at J, with 3 bases in the middle. CDR3 coding DNA: TGTGCCAGCAGTTTAAAACAAGAGACCCAGTACTTC. It encodes CASSLKQETQYF.

This clonotype was observed many times. CDR3 DNA sequence: TGCGCCAGCAGCTTGGTTGGGGATCGGAATGAGCAGTACGTC. Its protein is CASSLVGDRNEQYV. The rearrangement links TRBV5-1 to TRBJ2-7; D unclear. The CDR3 consists of 14 residues. V was pared by 0 bases and J by 7 bases, with 14 bases between. Germline-derived CDR1 and CDR2 are SGHRS and YFSETQ.

This clonotype came up a few times. J is TRBJ2-4 and V is TRBV13; 15 bases map to TRBD2. V shed 5 bases and J 6 bases; nucleotides not matched to a gene: 23. Per germline, CDR1 PRHDT and CDR2 FYEKMQ (reference sequence). The CDR3 sequence is 22 residues long. The CDR3 DNA reads as TGTGCCAGCAGCCGCTTCGGGACAGGGTCTCAGGGACTAGCGGGAGGTGGAAACATTCAGTACTTC. This translates into CASSRFGTGSQGLAGGGNIQYF.

In regard to this clonotype: Possible read error: a much larger clone is one base away. J is TRBJ1-5 and V is TRBV27; no clear D. Germline CDR1 is MNHEY and CDR2 is SMNVEV (reference sequence). The CDR3 runs 12 residues. V gave up 8 bases and J gave up 0 bases, with 5 bases separating them. CDR3 region: CASGYSNQPQHF. CDR3 nucleotide sequence: TGTGCCAGCGGGTATAGCAATCAGCCCCAGCATTTT.

This clonotype was counted at least ten times. This rearrangement joins TRBV20-1 to TRBJ2-7, with D perhaps matching TRBD1 (6 bases). In germline, CDR1 is DFQATT, CDR2 SNEGSKA (reference sequence). The CDR3 loop spans 14 amino acids. V was shortened by 3 bases and J by 5 bases, with 17 bases between the two germline ends. CDR3 in DNA: TGCAGTGCTAGGAGGGGCGACAGGACCCACGAGCAGTACTTC. It encodes CSARRGDRTHEQYF.

This clonotype showed up many times. CDR3 sequence: CASSPIDSGWGNQPQHF. In DNA form, the CDR3 reads TGTGCCAGCAGCCCTATTGACAGCGGGTGGGGCAATCAGCCCCAGCATTTT. The chain joins TRBV7-2 to TRBJ1-5; D might be TRBD1 (5 bases). V lost 5 bases to trimming and J lost 2 bases, with 19 bases between them. Looked up from germline, CDR1 is SGHTA and CDR2 is FQGNSA. The CDR3 length is 17 residues.

This clonotype was picked up many times. The chain has TRBV11-2 and TRBJ1-6, with D hard to call. The CDR3 spans 14 residues. Germline CDR1 and CDR2: SGHAT and FQNNGV. The V and J ends lost 1 base and 6 bases respectively, with 7 bases between them. The CDR3 nucleotides are TGTGCCAGCAGCTTAGGTGTAGTTAATTCACCCCTCCACTTT. It encodes CASSLGVVNSPLHF. Full variable domain (remainder filled in from reference TRBV11-2 and TRBJ1-6): EAGVAQSPRYKIIEKRQSVAFWCNPISGHATLYWYQQILGQGPKLLIQFQNNGVVDDSQLPKDRFSAERLKGVDSTLKIQPAKLEDSAVYLCASSLGVVNSPLHFGNGTRLTVT.

This clonotype was counted many times. The chain is built from TRBV7-6 and TRBJ2-1, with unresolved D. Looked up from germline, CDR1 is SGHVS and CDR2 is FNYEAQ. The CDR3 has 15 residues. V lost 1 base and J lost 1, with 8 bases in between. Written as DNA, the CDR3 is TGTGCCAGCAGCTTAGGTAGTGGGTCCTACAATGAGCAGTTCTTC. Amino acid sequence: CASSLGSGSYNEQFF.

The chain uses TRBV20-1 and TRBJ1-2, with D maybe TRBD1 (5 bases). Germline V lookup: CDR1 DFQATT, CDR2 SNEGSKA (reference sequence). This CDR3 has 14 amino acids. The V end lost 6 bases, the J end lost 1 base, and 15 bases lay between the germline ends. CDR3 nucleotide sequence: TGCAGTGCCGCCCCCGGGGCTGTTAACTATGGCTACACCTTC. It codes for CSAAPGAVNYGYTF.

V is TRBV4-2 and J is TRBJ1-2; D call uncertain. Germline CDR1 LGHNA, CDR2 YNFKEQ. Trimming took off 10 bases at V and 0 bases at J, with 21 bases between the two ends. The CDR3 covers 16 residues. Here the CDR3 reads CAMGPGRTASNYGYTF. The CDR3 DNA follows: TGTGCCATGGGCCCCGGGCGTACAGCCTCTAACTATGGCTACACCTTC.

This clonotype was seen ten or more times. V gene TRBV7-6 combines with J gene TRBJ2-5; D might be TRBD1 (5 bases). In germline, CDR1 is SGHVS, CDR2 FNYEAQ. This CDR3 comprises 15 residues. Trimming took 2 bases from V and 4 from J, leaving 14 bases between them. CDR3 loop: CASSLRQGGRETQYF. CDR3 in DNA: TGTGCCAGCAGCTTACGCCAGGGTGGTCGAGAGACCCAGTACTTC.